The 21 T cell receptor beta chains in this list originate from one sample, sequenced in a study of cytomegalovirus exposure and HLA in healthy donors. PCR primers comprised 60 Vbeta and 13 Jbeta primers. Assay used: immunoSEQ multiplex PCR; TCRdb lists only in-frame clones, some missing. The sample records roughly 99,000 clones, about 84% being singletons. Sequencing was carried out using PBMCs. The receptors here all came from a man aged 25 to 45 in good health and CMV-seronegative.

The chain couples TRBV13 to TRBJ2-1, with a tentative D call TRBD1 (5 bases). V was clipped by 0 bases and J by 12 bases, with 9 bases between them. The germline V gene has CDR1 PRHDT and CDR2 FYEKMQ (reference sequence). The CDR3 is 12 amino acids. DNA for the CDR3: TGTGCCAGCAGCTTAGGCCGGCAGGGGCAGTTCTTC. As protein: CASSLGRQGQFF. The whole variable domain, remainder taken from reference TRBV13 and TRBJ2-1, is AAGVIQSPRHLIKEKRETATLKCYPIPRHDTVYWYQQGPGQDPQFLISFYEKMQSDKGSIPDRFSAQQFSDYHSELNMSSLELGDSALYFCASSLGRQGQFFGPGTRLTVL.

This clone has only a few counts. The chain uses TRBV2 and TRBJ2-5; D is uncertain. CDR3 length equals 11 residues. V lost 4 bases to trimming and J lost 5 bases, with 5 bases between them. Per germline, CDR1 SNHLY and CDR2 FYNNEI. The CDR3, as DNA: TGTGCCAGCAGTGGAGGTGAGACCCAGTACTTC. Its translation is CASSGGETQYF.

About this clone: A junction end diverges from the germline sequence, so it may reflect a read error. J is TRBJ2-7 and V is TRBV10-2, with 9 nucleotides matching TRBD2. From germline, CDR1 is WSHSY and CDR2 SAAADI. The CDR3 covers 14 residues. CDR3 in amino acids: CASSESSGRYAQYF. The CDR3 DNA follows: TGCGCCAGCAGTGAGTCTAGCGGGAGATACGCGCAGTACTTC.

This sequence joins TRBV20-1 and TRBJ1-5; a weak D match, TRBD1 (5 bases). This CDR3 has 11 amino acids. Per the germline V gene, CDR1 is DFQATT and CDR2 is SNEGSKA (reference sequence). V was cut by 6 bases and J by 11 bases, with 14 bases left in between. The CDR3 nucleotides read TGCAGTGCCCAGAGGGGAGGAACCCAGCATTTT. Amino acid sequence: CSAQRGGTQHF.

The rearrangement links TRBV7-9 to TRBJ1-4, with D possibly TRBD1 on 6 matching bases. Germline values: CDR1 SEHNR, CDR2 FQNEAQ (reference sequence). V was shortened by 1 base and J by 5 bases, with 8 bases between the two germline ends. CDR3 size: 14 residues. CDR3 region: CASSLGGGNEKLFF. In nucleotides, the CDR3 is TGTGCCAGCAGCTTAGGAGGGGGAAATGAAAAACTGTTTTTT.

The rearrangement joins TRBV2 to TRBJ2-7; 10 bases fit TRBD2. V trimming: 6 bases; J trimming: 2 bases; junction bases outside the gene matches: 4. This CDR3 comprises 14 residues. Germline V gives CDR1 SNHLY, CDR2 FYNNEI. CDR3 residues: CASRAGGNPYEQYF. CDR3 nucleotide sequence: TGTGCCAGCAGAGCGGGAGGGAACCCCTACGAGCAGTACTTC.

This chain links TRBV5-1 with TRBJ2-5; 7 bases align to TRBD1. The CDR3 contains 14 residues. CDR1 and CDR2 from the germline V gene are SGHRS and YFSETQ. The J segment lost 5 bases and the V segment lost 4 bases, leaving 8 bases of the junction unmatched. The CDR3 DNA reads as TGCGCCAGCAGCCGTACACAGGGGTTGGAGACCCAGTACTTC. Amino acids: CASSRTQGLETQYF.

The chain links TRBV4-2 to TRBJ1-5; D is uncertain. V lost 0 bases, J lost 6 bases, and 9 bases lay in between. Looked up from germline, CDR1 is LGHNA and CDR2 is YNFKEQ. This CDR3 is built from 14 residues. This CDR3 reads CASSQDSSLQPQHF. The CDR3 coding sequence is TGTGCCAGCAGCCAAGATTCCAGTCTTCAGCCCCAGCATTTT.

This clone was counted only a few times. This chain connects TRBV6-6 to TRBJ1-1; a possible D gene is TRBD1 (6 bases). The CDR3 runs to 13 residues. Germline loops: CDR1 MNHNY, CDR2 SVGAGI (reference sequence). Trimming removed 6 bases at V and 4 bases at J, with 12 bases between. CDR3 in DNA: TGTGCCAGCAGCCCAGGGGTGCTCACTGAAGCTTTCTTT. This translates into CASSPGVLTEAFF.

As concerns this clone: Other DNA sequences from this sample encode an identical CDR3 as well. The V and J genes are TRBV5-1 and TRBJ1-6; a possible D gene is TRBD1 (5 bases). CDR3 size: 17 residues. V was shortened by 5 bases and J by 0 bases, with 15 bases between the two germline ends. Looked up from germline, CDR1 is SGHRS and CDR2 is YFSETQ. CDR3 amino acids: CASSRQSLSSYNSPLHF. In DNA form, the CDR3 reads TGCGCCAGCAGTCGACAGTCCCTGAGCTCCTATAATTCACCCCTCCACTTT. The whole variable domain, remainder taken from reference TRBV5-1 and TRBJ1-6, is KAGVTQTPRYLIKTRGQQVTLSCSPISGHRSVSWYQQTPGQGLQFLFEYFSETQRNKGNFPGRFSGRQFSNSRSEMNVSTLELGDSALYLCASSRQSLSSYNSPLHFGNGTRLTVT.

V usage is TRBV27 and J usage is TRBJ2-1; 8 bases are shared with TRBD2. The CDR3 loop spans 16 amino acids. The germline V gene encodes CDR1 MNHEY and CDR2 SMNVEV (reference sequence). The V segment lost 10 bases and the J segment 2 bases; nucleotides outside the gene matches: 13. DNA for the CDR3: TGTGCCATCCGAAGGGCTGCGGGGGGAGCCTACAATGAGCAGTTCTTC. Its protein is CAIRRAAGGAYNEQFF.

The chain carries TRBV10-1 and TRBJ2-7; maybe TRBD2 (5 bases). Trimming removed 6 bases from V and 3 bases from J, with 12 bases in between. Germline V gene lookup returns CDR1 WNHNN and CDR2 SYGVQD (reference sequence). The CDR3 runs 13 residues. The CDR3 DNA is TGCGCCAGCAGCGGGGATAACGACTACGAGCAGTACTTC. Its translation is CASSGDNDYEQYF.

The gene calls are TRBV28 and TRBJ2-1; maybe TRBD1 (6 bases). This CDR3 is 17 amino acids long. The V end lost 6 bases, the J end lost 7 bases, and 25 bases lay between the germline ends. Germline V gene lookup returns CDR1 MDHEN and CDR2 SYDVKM. This CDR3 is CASRLGGRQGPQNEQFF. In nucleotides, the CDR3 is TGTGCCAGCAGGCTAGGGGGTCGGCAGGGCCCCCAAAATGAGCAGTTCTTC.

The chain joins TRBV5-1 to TRBJ2-7; 7 nucleotides match TRBD2. The CDR3 consists of 15 residues. Germline values: CDR1 SGHRS, CDR2 YFSETQ. Germline trimming cut 1 base from V and 4 bases from J; bases unmatched to any gene: 8. CDR3 DNA sequence: TGCGCCAGCAGCTTGCTGGGGGGGGACCTTTACGAGCAGTACTTC. This translates into CASSLLGGDLYEQYF.

This clone was observed a few times. This chain joins TRBV6-4 and TRBJ2-1; D is possibly TRBD2 (6 bases). Germline CDR1 is MRHNA and CDR2 is SNTAGT. The V end was cut by 0 bases, the J end by 9 bases, with 15 bases between. The CDR3 runs to 15 residues. This CDR3 is CASSDSDGGTSEQFF. As DNA, the CDR3 is TGTGCCAGCAGTGACTCCGATGGCGGGACGAGTGAGCAGTTCTTC.

This clone came up a few times. The rearrangement uses TRBV2 and TRBJ1-5; unclear D gene. V lost 6 bases to trimming and J lost 3 bases, with 6 bases between them. Germline loops: CDR1 SNHLY, CDR2 FYNNEI. The CDR3 extends over 12 amino acids. CDR3 in DNA: TGTGCCAGCAGAGCTTCCAATCAGCCCCAGCATTTT. It specifies CASRASNQPQHF.

This clone showed up just a few times. The chain joins TRBV9 to TRBJ1-1; no clear D. The CDR3 runs 13 residues. CDR1 and CDR2 from the germline V gene are SGDLS and YYNGEE. Trimming cost V 1 base and J 4 bases, with 8 bases left between them. The CDR3 DNA is TGTGCCAGCAGCGTATGGGAGGGCACTGAAGCTTTCTTT. This codes for CASSVWEGTEAFF.

This clone has only a few counts. The chain recombines TRBV7-8 with TRBJ1-2, with D unresolved. The V and J ends lost 0 bases and 3 bases respectively, with 5 bases between them. CDR3 length equals 13 residues. CDR1 is SGHVS, CDR2 FQNEAQ, per germline. The CDR3 reads CASSLARDYGYTF. The DNA of the CDR3 is TGTGCCAGCAGCTTAGCACGAGACTATGGCTACACCTTC.

The chain combines TRBV9 with TRBJ1-2, with TRBD1 as a possible D gene (6 bases). Between the trimmed V and J ends, which lost 4 bases and 6 bases, there was a span of 13 bases. Germline-derived CDR1 and CDR2 are SGDLS and YYNGEE. This CDR3 has 13 amino acids. CDR3 loop: CASSPRGANGYTF. The CDR3 bases are TGTGCCAGCAGCCCACGGGGGGCCAATGGCTACACCTTC.

V is TRBV7-6 and J is TRBJ1-6; TRBD1 might be the D (5 bases). This CDR3 spans 16 amino acids. Germline CDR1 reads SGHVS; CDR2 reads FNYEAQ. With 5 bases removed from V and 8 bases from J, the gap between germline ends came to 19 bases. Here the CDR3 DNA reads TGTGCCAGCAGCCCACAGGACCCAAGGCTGGATTCACCCCTCCACTTT. Encoded protein: CASSPQDPRLDSPLHF.

This clone was seen just once. V gene TRBV11-2 combines with J gene TRBJ2-2, with TRBD1 as a possible D gene (6 bases). Trimming shortened V by 4 bases and J by 6 bases, and 12 bases separated the two germline ends. From germline, CDR1 is SGHAT and CDR2 FQNNGV. The CDR3 totals 14 residues. The CDR3: CASSSYRVSGELFF. In DNA, the CDR3 is TGTGCCAGCAGCTCCTACAGGGTTTCCGGGGAGCTGTTTTTT.